Below are 27 T cell receptor beta chains sequenced from a single sample in a study of tumor and adjacent non-tumor tissue in lung cancer. TCRbeta libraries were built with three rounds of nested PCR, modified from ARM-PCR. Using its own MiXCR run on the multiplex PCR reads, TCRdb lists one record per CDR3 protein. This sample carries roughly 67,000 distinct CDR3 sequences, about 61% of them seen once, and the ten largest clones take about 19%. The template was RNA from unsorted bulk tissue. What was sequenced was lung tumor tissue. The receptors were sampled from a man aged 45-65 years with non-small cell lung cancer.

This clonotype was seen many times. The V gene is TRBV20-1, the J gene TRBJ1-5; TRBD1 aligns across 7 bases. J gave up 2 bases and V 1 base, and 5 bases lay outside the gene matches. CDR3 size: 15 residues. CDR1 is DFQATT, CDR2 SNEGSKA, per germline (reference sequence). The CDR3 DNA reads TGCAGTGCTAGAGGAGGGGGCGGAGGCAATCAGCCCCAGCATTTT. It translates to CSARGGGGGNQPQHF.

Details on this clonotype: No conserved phenylalanine or tryptophan is present at the end of the CDR3, so a read error is the likely explanation. The genes are TRBV29-1 and TRBJ2-7; 7 nucleotides agree with TRBD1. The length of the CDR3 is 11 residues. J gave up 5 bases and V 6 bases, and 4 bases lay outside the gene matches. Germline V gives CDR1 SQVTM, CDR2 ANQGSEA. CDR3 nucleotides: TGCAGCGTCAGGGACAGCCACGAGCAGTACCTC. Translation gives CSVRDSHEQYL.

This clonotype was counted only a few times. The gene calls are TRBV28 and TRBJ2-7, with D possibly matching TRBD2 (5 bases). The CDR3 sequence is 17 residues long. Germline values: CDR1 MDHEN, CDR2 SYDVKM. Trimming took off 2 bases at V and 0 bases at J, with 17 bases between the two ends. The DNA of the CDR3 is TGTGCCAGCAGTTTAGGACGTCTCCGTCGGGGCTCCTACGAGCAGTACTTC. It is translated as CASSLGRLRRGSYEQYF.

Many counts were recorded for this clonotype. The CDR3 nucleotides read TGCGCCAGCAGCCCCGCCTTCCGCCAGCGGGGAGAGACCCAGTACTTC. It is translated as CASSPAFRQRGETQYF. This rearrangement joins TRBV5-1 to TRBJ2-5, with TRBD2 identical over 7 bases. From germline, CDR1 is SGHRS and CDR2 YFSETQ. The CDR3 length is 16 residues. The V gene end was trimmed by 4 bases and the J gene end by 4 bases; junction bases not matched to a gene: 13.

The CDR3 nucleotides are TGCGCCAGCAGTCCGGGGGCAGAGGGCCTGCTCCAGTATGGCTACACCTTC. Residues: CASSPGAEGLLQYGYTF. The V call is TRBV4-1, the J call TRBJ1-2, with D perhaps TRBD1 (6 bases). Per germline, CDR1 MGHRA and CDR2 YSYEKL. The CDR3 extends over 17 amino acids. Trimming removed 6 bases from V and 5 bases from J, with 25 bases in between.

This clonotype was counted many times. The chain employs TRBV5-1 and TRBJ2-2; the D is unclear. CDR1 and CDR2 from the germline V gene are SGHRS and YFSETQ. With 1 base removed from V and 0 bases from J, the gap between germline ends came to 7 bases. The CDR3 has 15 amino acids. CDR3 nucleotide sequence: TGCGCCAGCAGCTTGAGTCTGACGAACACCGGGGAGCTGTTTTTT. Translating gives CASSLSLTNTGELFF.

Remarks on this clonotype: Here the CDR3 omits its conserved ending phenylalanine or tryptophan, so a read error is the likely source. The chain recombines TRBV11-2 with TRBJ2-1; D is possibly TRBD1 (6 bases). The CDR3 consists of 14 residues. Germline V gene sequence: CDR1 SGHAT, CDR2 FQNNGV. Trimming removed 7 bases at V and 8 bases at J, with 18 bases between. The CDR3 is CASNRDKGVYEQFL. CDR3 nucleotide sequence: TGTGCCAGCAACCGAGACAAGGGGGTCTATGAGCAGTTCCTC.

To note about this clonotype: An end of the junction does not agree with germline; a read error may underlie this. The V call is TRBV25-1, the J call TRBJ2-1; D may be TRBD2 (5 bases). Looked up from germline, CDR1 is MGHDK and CDR2 is SYGVNS. The CDR3 totals 14 residues. The CDR3 is CGSSQSGSYNEQFF. CDR3 coding DNA: TGTGGCAGCAGCCAGAGCGGTTCCTACAATGAGCAGTTCTTC.

In regard to this clonotype: A junction end diverges from the germline sequence, so it may reflect a read error. The chain has TRBV11-2 and TRBJ2-5, with D uncertain. This CDR3 has 14 residues. Germline values: CDR1 SGHAT, CDR2 FQNNGV. CDR3 nucleotide sequence: TGTGCCAGCAGCGTAAGAAGGAATCTGGAGACCCAGTATTTC. Its translation is CASSVRRNLETQYF. Together with reference TRBV11-2 and TRBJ2-5, the CDR3 gives the full variable domain: EAGVAQSPRYKIIEKRQSVAFWCNPISGHATLYWYQQILGQGPKLLIQFQNNGVVDDSQLPKDRFSAERLKGVDSTLKIQPAKLEDSAVYLCASSVRRNLETQYFGPGTRLLVL.

This clonotype is categorized as medium-sized (0.01 to 0.1%). The V and J genes are TRBV11-2 and TRBJ2-3, with D perhaps TRBD2 (5 bases). V lost 4 bases, J lost 9 bases, and 11 bases lay in between. Looked up from germline, CDR1 is SGHAT and CDR2 is FQNNGV. This CDR3 is 12 amino acids long. CDR3 in amino acids: CASSYDRGTQYF. DNA of the CDR3: TGTGCCAGCAGCTATGACCGCGGGACGCAGTATTTT.

The chain couples TRBV10-2 to TRBJ2-3; 7 bases are a match to TRBD2. The CDR3 consists of 16 residues. Germline CDR1 and CDR2: WSHSY and SAAADI. CDR3 nucleotides: TGCGACAGGAGATTGACGCCTAGCGGCCTCACAGATACGCAGTATTTT. Protein sequence: CDRRLTPSGLTDTQYF.

Within the sample, this clonotype is large (0.1 to 1%). V gene TRBV29-1 combines with J gene TRBJ2-2; TRBD2 is a possible D gene (6 bases). The CDR3 has 15 residues. V shed 3 bases and J shed 1 base, with 12 bases lying between them. The germline V gene has CDR1 SQVTM and CDR2 ANQGSEA. The CDR3 here is CSVDYGGGNTGELFF. The CDR3 DNA follows: TGCAGCGTTGATTATGGGGGAGGGAACACCGGGGAGCTGTTTTTT.

This clonotype came up once. This could be a read error, since a much larger clone is one nucleotide away. J is TRBJ2-1 and V is TRBV5-1, with TRBD2 matching 10 bases. CDR1 is SGHRS and CDR2 is YFSETQ in the germline V gene. The CDR3 spans 18 residues. CDR3 DNA sequence: TGCGCCAGCAACTTGAGGGCTAGCGGGAGTGGCTCCTACAATGAGCAGTTCTTC. Amino acids: CASNLRASGSGSYNEQFF.

At least ten counts were recorded for this clonotype. This CDR3 reads CASSQDRAGQPQHF. In nucleotides, the CDR3 is TGCGCCAGCAGCCAAGATAGAGCGGGTCAGCCCCAGCATTTT. V gene TRBV4-1 combines with J gene TRBJ1-5; the D is unclear. The V and J ends lost 0 bases and 6 bases respectively, with 9 bases between them. This CDR3 region has 14 residues. Germline V gene sequence: CDR1 MGHRA, CDR2 YSYEKL.

At least ten counts were recorded for this clonotype. The gene calls are TRBV4-1 and TRBJ2-4, with 9 bases that match TRBD2. This CDR3 has 15 residues. The V and J ends lost 4 bases and 12 bases, in that order; junction bases with no gene match: 13. The germline gives CDR1 MGHRA, CDR2 YSYEKL. The CDR3 is CASSRGGSSGSNQYF. The CDR3 region has the DNA TGCGCCAGCAGCCGCGGTGGAAGTAGCGGGAGCAATCAGTACTTC.

This chain joins TRBV20-1 and TRBJ1-5, with no clear D. Trimming cost V 3 bases and J 1 base, with 7 bases left between them. There are 13 residues in the CDR3. The germline gives CDR1 DFQATT, CDR2 SNEGSKA (reference sequence). CDR3 protein: CSASGGSNQPQHF. Written as DNA, the CDR3 is TGCAGTGCTAGCGGTGGGAGCAATCAGCCCCAGCATTTT.

This clonotype was seen at least ten times. The V call is TRBV5-1, the J call TRBJ2-1; 8 bases align to TRBD2. CDR3 length: 15 residues. With 4 bases clipped from V and 5 bases from J, the junction kept 8 bases outside the gene matches. Germline V gene data show CDR1 as SGHRS and CDR2 as YFSETQ. CDR3 nucleotides: TGCGCCAGCAGCCTAGAAGCGGGGGCCCACAATGAGCAGTTCTTC. Amino acids: CASSLEAGAHNEQFF.

The gene calls are TRBV7-9 and TRBJ2-1; 7 bases match TRBD1. CDR3 length: 17 amino acids. Per germline, CDR1 SEHNR and CDR2 FQNEAQ (reference sequence). Unmatched junction bases numbered 10, after V lost 5 bases and J lost 0 bases. The chain's CDR3 is CASSPGWTGSSYNEQFF. The CDR3, as DNA: TGTGCCAGCAGCCCAGGATGGACAGGTAGCTCCTACAATGAGCAGTTCTTC.

The table lists this clonotype with a few counts. A read error may explain this, as a much larger clone is one base away. The chain is built from TRBV5-4 and TRBJ2-7; 7 positions agree with TRBD2. Per the germline V gene, CDR1 is SGHNT and CDR2 is YYREEE (reference sequence). Trimming cost V 0 bases and J 2 bases; bases outside gene matches: 5. The CDR3 is made up of 15 amino acids. The CDR3 loop is CASSLGGRGAYEQYF. DNA for the CDR3: TGTGCCAGCAGCTTGGGGGGACGGGGGGCCTACGAGCAGTACTTC.

This clonotype was picked up many times. This chain links TRBV29-1 with TRBJ2-5; weak D call: TRBD1 (5 bases). The CDR3 covers 11 residues. V was pared by 7 bases and J by 5 bases, with 11 bases between. From germline, CDR1 is SQVTM and CDR2 ANQGSEA. CDR3 in DNA: TGCAGCGCGGACAATCTTGAGACCCAGTACTTC. Amino acids: CSADNLETQYF. Full variable domain (missing parts from reference TRBV29-1 and TRBJ2-5): SAVISQKPSRDICQRGTSLTIQCQVDSQVTMMFWYRQQPGQSLTLIATANQGSEATYESGFVIDKFPISRPNLTFSTLTVSNMSPEDSSIYLCSADNLETQYFGPGTRLLVL.

With respect to this clonotype: One base away lies a much larger clone, so this may be a sequencing read error. V gene TRBV6-2 or TRBV6-3 combines with J gene TRBJ2-1, with 7 bases that match TRBD1. The CDR3 length is 14 residues. Germline assignment: CDR1 MNHEY and CDR2 SVGEGT. Trimming at V came to 5 bases and at J to 7 bases, leaving 8 bases not matched to a gene. The CDR3 here is CASSREGASNEQFF. CDR3 nucleotides: TGTGCCAGCAGTAGAGAGGGGGCAAGTAATGAGCAGTTCTTC.

The chain links TRBV21-1 to TRBJ2-7; the DNA was not compared with TRBD1, the D call given in the table. TRBV21-1 is tagged as a pseudogene. The CDR3 has 16 residues. The CDR3: CASSKLGPYTSYEQYF. The CDR3 region has the DNA TGTGCCAGCAGCAAATTGGGACCCTACACTTCCTACGAGCAGTACTTC.

This clonotype was recorded a few times. The J gene is TRBJ1-2, the V gene TRBV6-5, with a weak D call TRBD1 (6 bases). CDR1 is MNHEY, CDR2 SVGAGI, per germline. The CDR3 totals 15 residues. Trimming pared 0 bases from V and 4 bases from J, leaving 12 bases between. The CDR3 is CASSYSGAIGYGYTF. CDR3 nucleotides: TGTGCCAGCAGTTACTCGGGGGCCATCGGCTATGGCTACACCTTC.

In its sample, this clonotype is medium-sized. The chain uses TRBV4-1 and TRBJ1-2, with D possibly TRBD1 on 5 matching bases. The germline V gene encodes CDR1 MGHRA and CDR2 YSYEKL. This CDR3 has 12 residues. V lost 4 bases and J 8 bases, leaving 11 bases between the germline ends. CDR3 region: CASSRLGDGYTF. The DNA of the CDR3 is TGCGCCAGCAGCCGTCTCGGGGACGGCTACACCTTC.

The chain links TRBV28 to TRBJ2-5, with D perhaps matching TRBD2 (5 bases). The CDR3 covers 14 residues. V gave up 5 bases and J gave up 5 bases, with 15 bases separating them. Looked up from germline, CDR1 is MDHEN and CDR2 is SYDVKM. This CDR3 is CASSVYRGRETQYF. The DNA of the CDR3 is TGTGCCAGCAGTGTTTATCGGGGAAGGGAGACCCAGTACTTC.

Concerning this clonotype itself: An end of the junction differs from the germline gene, which may be a read error. The chain couples TRBV11-1 to TRBJ1-1; D perhaps matches TRBD1 (5 bases). The germline V gene has CDR1 SGHAT and CDR2 FQDESV (reference sequence). This CDR3 has 13 amino acids. The CDR3 protein is CASARAENIEAFF. In DNA, the CDR3 is TGTGCCTCAGCCAGGGCCGAGAACATTGAAGCTTTCTTT.

J is TRBJ2-1 and V is TRBV11-2; 13 bases are a match to TRBD2. Germline V lookup: CDR1 SGHAT, CDR2 FQNNGV. This CDR3 spans 16 amino acids. With 9 bases clipped from V and 11 bases from J, the junction kept 16 bases outside the gene matches. The CDR3 spells CASSVLIGLAGDKQFF. DNA for the CDR3: TGTGCCAGTAGCGTACTCATCGGACTAGCGGGGGATAAGCAGTTCTTC. Full variable domain (outside the CDR3, taken from reference TRBV11-2 and TRBJ2-1): EAGVAQSPRYKIIEKRQSVAFWCNPISGHATLYWYQQILGQGPKLLIQFQNNGVVDDSQLPKDRFSAERLKGVDSTLKIQPAKLEDSAVYLCASSVLIGLAGDKQFFGPGTRLTVL.